This T cell receptor (beta chain) was captured in a study of immune characterization of retroperitoneal liposarcoma (dated by TCRdb to between 2018 and 2021). This clonotype was detected a few times. What this receptor recognizes is not known. No clone much larger than this one lies a single base away; base qualities are absent. Libraries were built with PCR. Sequencing relied on a NextSeq 500. Using fastp trimming at Q25 and MiXCR clonotype assembly, TCRdb reanalyzed the public sequencing data and kept in-frame beta chains. Rows merge per CDR3 protein into single entries with the most common DNA and genes. In this sample the table shows 7,700 or so distinct CDR3 sequences, 30% of which occur a single time. Clones ranked in the top ten supply about 14% of the sample. The CDR3 runs 11 residues from the cysteine to the phenylalanine. CDR3 DNA is the only sequence kept; it has 33 bases, read in frame from the first base. A distance of 12 bases separates the germline ends of V and J, which lose 6 bases and 10 bases respectively. CDR1 and CDR2 (MNHEY, SVGAGI) derive from the germline V gene.

This chain is built from TRBV6-5 and TRBJ1-1; TRBD1 could be the D gene, as 5 bases match. This receptor was identified in a male donor with retroperitoneal liposarcoma. The sample comprised blood. The DNA sequence follows: TGTGCCAGCAGCCAGGGTCGTGGAGCTTTCTTT. Its amino acids are CASSQGRGAFF.